The 14 T cell receptor beta chains given below trace back to one sample, sequenced in a study of blood T cell repertoires in COVID-19. Profiling relied on immunoSEQ multiplex PCR, and the TCRdb table lists in-frame clones only, not all of them. The sample lists some 100,000 clones; 75% to 90% were seen once. Sequencing input: peripheral blood. The receptor set was obtained from a human donor with active COVID-19. The donor label of this sample is uncertain.

V and J are TRBV6-6 and TRBJ2-5; 8 bases align to TRBD1. The CDR3 is made up of 16 amino acids. Trimming removed 2 bases from V and 1 base from J; junction bases left unmatched: 6. Germline CDR1 is MNHNY and CDR2 is SVGAGI (reference sequence). Here the CDR3 DNA reads TGTGCCAGCAGTTACGCGGACAGGGTGATCCAAGAGACCCAGTACTTC. It translates to CASSYADRVIQETQYF.

This clone has more than one count but fewer than ten. The chain recombines TRBV2 with TRBJ1-1; D gene uncertain. The germline V gene encodes CDR1 SNHLY and CDR2 FYNNEI. V lost 7 bases and J lost 1, with 16 bases in between. CDR3 size: 15 residues. CDR3 residues: CASIVEAGRNTEAFF. In DNA form, the CDR3 reads TGTGCCAGCATTGTGGAAGCAGGCAGGAACACTGAAGCTTTCTTT. Full variable domain (rest looked up from reference TRBV2 and TRBJ1-1): EPEVTQTPSHQVTQMGQEVILRCVPISNHLYFYWYRQILGQKVEFLVSFYNNEISEKSEIFDDQFSVERPDGSNFTLKIRSTKLEDSAMYFCASIVEAGRNTEAFFGQGTRLTVV.

The V and J genes are TRBV6-2 or TRBV6-3 and TRBJ2-1; 8 positions match TRBD2. V trimming: 4 bases; J trimming: 4 bases; junction bases outside the gene matches: 15. The CDR3 contains 18 residues. Germline V gene lookup returns CDR1 MNHEY and CDR2 SVGEGT. The CDR3 reads CASSWQASGLIKYNEQFF. The DNA for the CDR3 is TGTGCCAGCAGTTGGCAGGCTAGCGGGCTAATAAAATACAATGAGCAGTTCTTC.

V and J are TRBV7-2 and TRBJ1-1; no definite D call. The germline CDR1 and CDR2 sequences are SGHTA and FQGNSA. The CDR3 is made up of 16 amino acids. The V gene lost 1 base and the J gene lost 0 bases, with 12 bases spanning the gap. The CDR3 nucleotides are TGTGCCAGCAGCTTAGAGGCCATAGGAGTGAACACTGAAGCTTTCTTT. Translated, it gives CASSLEAIGVNTEAFF.

This chain links TRBV5-8 with TRBJ2-1; 11 bases align to TRBD2. Looked up from germline, CDR1 is SGHTS and CDR2 is YDEGEE. V was clipped by 4 bases and J by 0 bases; unmatched bases: 3. This CDR3 spans 16 amino acids. The CDR3 is CASSMTSGVSYNEQFF. The CDR3 bases are TGTGCCAGCAGCATGACTAGCGGGGTCTCCTACAATGAGCAGTTCTTC.

This chain connects TRBV4-2 to TRBJ2-2, with a tentative D call TRBD1 (5 bases). This CDR3 contains 18 residues. Trimming took off 0 bases at V and 4 bases at J, with 18 bases between the two ends. CDR1 LGHNA and CDR2 YNFKEQ come from the germline V gene. CDR3: CASSQDTGELTLTGELFF. The CDR3 DNA is TGTGCCAGCAGCCAAGATACAGGAGAGCTTACCCTCACCGGGGAGCTGTTTTTT.

J is TRBJ2-7 and V is TRBV4-1; TRBD2 agrees at 14 bases. Germline V CDR1 and CDR2: MGHRA, YSYEKL. Trimming removed 1 base from V and 1 base from J; junction bases left unmatched: 6. This CDR3 has 18 residues. The CDR3 DNA follows: TGCGCCAGCAGCCAAGGACTAGCGGGGGGGCCAAGGTCCTACGAGCAGTACTTC. Protein product: CASSQGLAGGPRSYEQYF.

The chain is built from TRBV28 and TRBJ1-5; 7 bases agree with TRBD1. CDR3 length: 13 residues. The ends lost 11 bases at V and 3 bases at J; junction bases unmatched: 7. CDR1 and CDR2 (germline): MDHEN, SYDVKM. CDR3 in amino acids: CAAVGQVNQPQHF. CDR3 bases: TGTGCCGCCGTCGGACAGGTCAATCAGCCCCAGCATTTT.

V gene TRBV7-9 combines with J gene TRBJ1-1; 7 nucleotides match TRBD1. Germline V gives CDR1 SEHNR, CDR2 FQNEAQ (reference sequence). The CDR3 spans 14 residues. V was pared by 4 bases and J by 0 bases, with 2 bases of the junction left unmatched. CDR3 residues: CASSSGTVNTEAFF. For the CDR3, the DNA is TGTGCCAGCAGCTCAGGGACAGTGAACACTGAAGCTTTCTTT.

This rearrangement joins TRBV7-2 to TRBJ2-2, with TRBD1 matching over 7 bases. V gave up 0 bases and J gave up 0 bases; unmatched junction bases: 1. The CDR3 has 16 amino acids. CDR1 is SGHTA and CDR2 is FQGNSA in the germline V gene. CDR3 nucleotide sequence: TGTGCCAGCAGCTTAGCGCAGGGGGCGAACACCGGGGAGCTGTTTTTT. Translating gives CASSLAQGANTGELFF.

CDR3 protein: CASSSRTSGTETQYF. Written as DNA, the CDR3 is TGTGCCAGCAGCTCGCGGACTAGCGGGACAGAGACCCAGTACTTC. This rearrangement joins TRBV7-8 to TRBJ2-5, with 12 bases identical to TRBD2. V was clipped by 4 bases and J by 4 bases; unmatched bases: 4. CDR3 size: 15 residues. Germline loops: CDR1 SGHVS, CDR2 FQNEAQ.

The chain carries TRBV5-1 and TRBJ2-5, with D possibly matching TRBD1 (6 bases). V lost 2 bases to trimming and J lost 2 bases, with 16 bases between them. Looked up from germline, CDR1 is SGHRS and CDR2 is YFSETQ. This CDR3 has 16 residues. The CDR3 coding sequence is TGCGCCAGCAGCTTAAATACAGGGTCGGGGCAAGAGACCCAGTACTTC. Translated, it gives CASSLNTGSGQETQYF.

V and J are TRBV21-1 and TRBJ2-5; the tabulated D call, TRBD2, remains unverified against the DNA. TRBV21-1 is annotated as a pseudogene. The CDR3 has 16 amino acids. The CDR3 spells CASTGLAGRYRETQYF. The DNA of the CDR3 is TGTGCCAGCACCGGACTAGCGGGGAGGTATCGAGAGACCCAGTACTTC.

J is TRBJ1-5 and V is TRBV4-1; possibly TRBD1 for D (6 bases). V lost 0 bases and J lost 0, with 6 bases in between. The CDR3 loop spans 15 amino acids. Germline CDR1 and CDR2: MGHRA and YSYEKL. The DNA of the CDR3 is TGCGCCAGCAGCCAAGACAGGGGTAGCAATCAGCCCCAGCATTTT. Its translation: CASSQDRGSNQPQHF.